The rows below give T cell receptor beta chains drawn from one sample of a study of control samples from healthy donors and cancer patients. Sequencing was performed with immunoSEQ multiplex PCR; in TCRdb, only in-frame clones are kept and a portion is missing. The data show 130,000 or so clones, with nearly 90% seen just once and about 3.2% held by the top ten. Material for sequencing was blood. These receptors all come from a man aged 50 or older in good health. The CDR3 runs from the conserved cysteine through the conserved F or W. The D gene is left open where the match is weak. Size values are once, few and many counts, or a class for expanded clones, and some rows have none.

clone_size	v_call	j_call	d_call	cdr3_nt	cdr3_aa
once	TRBV6-1	TRBJ1-4	-	TGTGCCAGCAGTGAACGAGGGAGGGTATGGAATGAAAAACTGTTTTTT	CASSERGRVWNEKLFF
-	TRBV11-1	TRBJ2-6	-	TGTGCCAGCAGCTCAAGCCCGGGGGCTGGGGCCAACGTCCTGACTTTC	CASSSSPGAGANVLTF
-	TRBV28	TRBJ1-3	-	TGTGCCAGCAGTTTCTCCTCTGGAAACACCATATATTTT	CASSFSSGNTIYF
-	TRBV28	TRBJ1-2	-	TGTGCCAGCAGTTCCGGGGGGGGACAATTCTATGGCTACACCTTC	CASSSGGGQFYGYTF
-	TRBV13	TRBJ2-5	TRBD2	TGTGCCAGCAGCCTTGGACTAGCGGGGGGGAGAGAGACCCAGTACTTC	CASSLGLAGGRETQYF
-	TRBV7-8	TRBJ2-7	-	TGTGCCAGCAGCTGGGACTTTGAAGTCTACGAGCAGTACTTC	CASSWDFEVYEQYF
-	TRBV7-9	TRBJ2-1	TRBD2	TGTGCCAGCAGCTTAGGGACTAGCCGGGAGCAGTTCTTC	CASSLGTSREQFF
-	TRBV7-9	TRBJ1-1	-	TGTGCCAGCATTAAGACCATGAACACTGAAGCTTTCTTT	CASIKTMNTEAFF
-	TRBV2	TRBJ2-7	-	TGTGCCAGCAGTGGCTTGGAGACCTACGAGCAGTACTTC	CASSGLETYEQYF
-	TRBV28	TRBJ2-7	-	TGTGCCAGCAGCACGGGACGGTTGACCTACGAGCAGTACTTC	CASSTGRLTYEQYF
-	TRBV18	TRBJ2-7	TRBD1	TGTGCCAGCTCACCCGGGACAGCATCCTACGAGCAGTACTTC	CASSPGTASYEQYF
-	TRBV28	TRBJ2-5	-	TGTGCCAGCAGCACGCCCACTGGGGGGACCCGGGAGACCCAGTACTTC	CASSTPTGGTRETQYF
-	TRBV27	TRBJ1-5	-	TGTGCCAGCAGTTGTACAGGAGATAGATCCAGCTTCTATAGCAATCAGCCCCAGCATTTT	CASSCTGDRSSFYSNQPQHF
-	TRBV5-6	TRBJ1-2	-	TGTGCCAGCAGCCTTACGAACAGGGACTATGGCTACACCTTC	CASSLTNRDYGYTF
-	TRBV27	TRBJ2-5	TRBD1	TGTGCCAGCAGTACCGGGACAGTGTCGGTGGAGACCCAGTACTTC	CASSTGTVSVETQYF
-	TRBV4-1	TRBJ1-5	-	TGCGCCAGCAGCCACCTCAAGGGACCTCTCAATCAGCCCCAGCATTTT	CASSHLKGPLNQPQHF
-	TRBV6-1	TRBJ2-7	-	TGTGCCAGCAGTGAAGTGGAGCTCGCCTACGAGCAGTACTTC	CASSEVELAYEQYF
few	TRBV2	TRBJ1-5	TRBD1	TGTGCCAACATGACCATTAAAGACAGGGGCAATCAGCCCCAGCATTTT	CANMTIKDRGNQPQHF
-	TRBV28	TRBJ2-7	-	TGTGCCAGCAGTTCAGGGCAGAAATCCTCCTACGAGCAGTACTTC	CASSSGQKSSYEQYF
-	TRBV3-1/TRBV3-2	TRBJ2-7	-	TGTGCCAGCAGCCAAGGGGACTACGAGCAGTACTTC	CASSQGDYEQYF
few	TRBV11-3	TRBJ1-1	-	TGTGCCAGCAGCTTAATGCAGAGTTTGGAGAACACTGAAGCTTTCTTT	CASSLMQSLENTEAFF
-	TRBV28	TRBJ1-5	-	TGTGCCAGCAGTTTTGCTTTCCAGCCCCAGCATTTT	CASSFAFQPQHF
-	TRBV28	TRBJ1-1	TRBD1	TGTGCCAGCAGTTTCTCCGGACAGGGGGATGCTTTCTTT	CASSFSGQGDAFF
-	TRBV9	TRBJ1-2	-	TGTGCCAGCAGCGTAGATGGGGCGGGGGCGGACTATGGCTACACCTTC	CASSVDGAGADYGYTF